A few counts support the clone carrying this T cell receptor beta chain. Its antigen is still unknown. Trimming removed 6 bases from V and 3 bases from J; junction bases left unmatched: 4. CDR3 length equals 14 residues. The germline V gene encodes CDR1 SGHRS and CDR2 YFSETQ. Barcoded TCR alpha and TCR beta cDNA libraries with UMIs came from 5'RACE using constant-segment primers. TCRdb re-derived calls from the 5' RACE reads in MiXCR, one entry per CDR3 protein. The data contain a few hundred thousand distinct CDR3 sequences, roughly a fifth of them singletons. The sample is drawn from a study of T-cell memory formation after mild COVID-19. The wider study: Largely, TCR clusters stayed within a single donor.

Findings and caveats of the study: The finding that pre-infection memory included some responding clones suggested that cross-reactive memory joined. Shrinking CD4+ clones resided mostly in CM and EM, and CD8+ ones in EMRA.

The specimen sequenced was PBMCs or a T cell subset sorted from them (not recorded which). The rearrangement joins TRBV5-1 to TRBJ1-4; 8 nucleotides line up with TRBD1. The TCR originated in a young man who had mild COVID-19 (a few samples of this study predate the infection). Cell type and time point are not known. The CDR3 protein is CASTQGAANEKLFF. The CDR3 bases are TGCGCCAGCACCCAGGGGGCCGCTAATGAAAAACTGTTTTTT.